This T cell receptor beta chain was captured by sequencing in a study of blood T cells in healthy people across ages. Germline V lookup: CDR1 SGDLS, CDR2 YYNGEE. The CDR3 totals 15 residues. Turning to this clonotype: One junction end disagrees with the germline gene, perhaps due to a read error.

PCR was performed a second time for about 6 to 11 cycles using a sample-barcoded 5' primer and a J-beta primer mix. Unique molecular identifiers of 12 random nucleotides labeled each cDNA. One entry per CDR3 protein results from TCRdb running MiXCR on the 5' RACE reads. This sample has approximately 940,000 distinct CDR3 sequences, with 40% to 60% found just once. The sample providers were healthy Caucasian people from Russia, aged roughly 6 to 90. Donors gave around 10 milliliters of peripheral blood apiece. The receptor was isolated from a man under 40 in good health. The specimen sequenced was blood. V and J are TRBV9 and TRBJ2-3; D tentatively reads TRBD1 or TRBD2 (5 bases each). CDR3 sequence reads: CAGSVDGDRTDTQYF. DNA for the CDR3: TGTGCCGGCAGCGTAGACGGGGACCGCACAGATACGCAGTATTTT.